The rows below give T cell receptor beta chains drawn from one sample of a study of blood T cell repertoires in COVID-19. TCRdb's table, derived via immunoSEQ multiplex PCR, lists solely in-frame clones and lacks some. The sample shows fewer than 450,000 clones, less than 90% of them seen only once. Sequences were obtained from PBMCs or T cells enriched from blood (not recorded which). The receptors were sampled from a woman between 25 and 40 years old who had recovered from COVID-19. Each CDR3 is given with its conserved first and last residue. Each record gives: CDR3 DNA, CDR3 protein, V gene, D gene, clone size, J gene. A D gene is named only where the DNA matches it firmly. A clone size is listed for some rows: how often the clone was seen (once, few, many), or a class if it is expanded.

CDR3nt: TGTGCCAGCAGCTCGCCCCGGGACAGTCGGCGTCAGCCCCAGCATTTT
CDR3aa: CASSSPRDSRRQPQHF
v_gene: TRBV28
d_gene: TRBD1
abundance: -
j_gene: TRBJ1-5

CDR3nt: TGTGCCAGCAGCTACGCAACAGGTACCCCCAACACTGAAGCTTTCTTT
CDR3aa: CASSYATGTPNTEAFF
v_gene: TRBV27
d_gene: -
abundance: -
j_gene: TRBJ1-1

CDR3nt: TGCGCCAGCAATTCCGACGGCGGCAACTATGGCTACACCTTC
CDR3aa: CASNSDGGNYGYTF
v_gene: TRBV5-1
d_gene: -
abundance: -
j_gene: TRBJ1-2

CDR3nt: TGTGCCACCAGCAGAGCGGGGGTTGACTACGAGCAGTACTTC
CDR3aa: CATSRAGVDYEQYF
v_gene: TRBV15
d_gene: -
abundance: -
j_gene: TRBJ2-7

CDR3nt: TGTGCCAGCTCAACGGGACGGGGGATGAACACTGAAGCTTTCTTT
CDR3aa: CASSTGRGMNTEAFF
v_gene: TRBV18
d_gene: -
abundance: -
j_gene: TRBJ1-1

CDR3nt: TGTGCCAGCAGCCCGTCGCGTGGCGGGGGGGCGTCAGATACGCAGTATTTT
CDR3aa: CASSPSRGGGASDTQYF
v_gene: TRBV7-2
d_gene: TRBD2
abundance: -
j_gene: TRBJ2-3

CDR3nt: TGTGCCAGCAGTTTCATGACAGGGGGGTTTACTGAAGCTTTCTTT
CDR3aa: CASSFMTGGFTEAFF
v_gene: TRBV28
d_gene: TRBD1
abundance: -
j_gene: TRBJ1-1

CDR3nt: TGTGCCAGTCAGGACAGGGGGGGTCAGCCCCAGCATTTT
CDR3aa: CASQDRGGQPQHF
v_gene: TRBV19
d_gene: TRBD1
abundance: -
j_gene: TRBJ1-5

CDR3nt: TGTGCCAGTTACAGGACCGGTATGGGTTACACCTTC
CDR3aa: CASYRTGMGYTF
v_gene: TRBV19
d_gene: -
abundance: -
j_gene: TRBJ1-2

CDR3nt: TGCGCCAGCAGCTTGTTGGAGAACTATGGCTACACCTTC
CDR3aa: CASSLLENYGYTF
v_gene: TRBV5-1
d_gene: -
abundance: -
j_gene: TRBJ1-2

CDR3nt: TGTGCTAGTGGGGGCAGGGTTCAGGGCACTGAAGCTTTCTTT
CDR3aa: CASGGRVQGTEAFF
v_gene: TRBV12-5
d_gene: -
abundance: few
j_gene: TRBJ1-1

CDR3nt: TGTGCCAGCTCACCCCTCTCACAGGGGGCGCCGGTACCGGGGGCCAACGTCCTGACTTTC
CDR3aa: CASSPLSQGAPVPGANVLTF
v_gene: TRBV18
d_gene: TRBD1
abundance: -
j_gene: TRBJ2-6

CDR3nt: TGCGCCAGCCGACTAGCGGGGGCCAGGGAGCAGTTCTTC
CDR3aa: CASRLAGAREQFF
v_gene: TRBV10-2
d_gene: TRBD2
abundance: -
j_gene: TRBJ2-1

CDR3nt: TGTGCCAGCAGCTTGTACAGGGCCTCCGCAGATACGCAGTATTTT
CDR3aa: CASSLYRASADTQYF
v_gene: TRBV5-6
d_gene: -
abundance: once
j_gene: TRBJ2-3

CDR3nt: TGTGCCAGCAGTTACTCGAAAGGGGCCTTCACCTTC
CDR3aa: CASSYSKGAFTF
v_gene: TRBV6-5
d_gene: -
abundance: -
j_gene: TRBJ1-2

CDR3nt: TGTGCCAGCAGCAAAGGCCTATCCTACGAGCAGTACTTC
CDR3aa: CASSKGLSYEQYF
v_gene: TRBV7-9
d_gene: -
abundance: -
j_gene: TRBJ2-7

CDR3nt: TGTGCCAGCAGCCAAGATCGGAGCAGGGGATCCTACAATGAGCAGTTCTTC
CDR3aa: CASSQDRSRGSYNEQFF
v_gene: TRBV3-1/TRBV3-2
d_gene: -
abundance: -
j_gene: TRBJ2-1

CDR3nt: TGCGCCAGCAGCCCTGAACCGGGGAATTCACCCCTCCACTTT
CDR3aa: CASSPEPGNSPLHF
v_gene: TRBV5-1
d_gene: -
abundance: -
j_gene: TRBJ1-6

CDR3nt: TGTGCCAGCAGCTTAGTGTTGACAGGGCGTTTGACTTCACCCCTCCACTTT
CDR3aa: CASSLVLTGRLTSPLHF
v_gene: TRBV7-2
d_gene: TRBD1
abundance: -
j_gene: TRBJ1-6

CDR3nt: TGTGCCAGCAGCTTAGGAGGACTACGGGACGGAAAAGCTTTCTTT
CDR3aa: CASSLGGLRDGKAFF
v_gene: TRBV7-9
d_gene: -
abundance: -
j_gene: TRBJ1-1

CDR3nt: TGCGCCAGCAGCCAATCCCCCGGGGCGGGGACAGATACGCAGTATTTT
CDR3aa: CASSQSPGAGTDTQYF
v_gene: TRBV4-1
d_gene: -
abundance: -
j_gene: TRBJ2-3

CDR3nt: TGTGCCAGCAGTCCCGATTCTAATACGCAGTATTTT
CDR3aa: CASSPDSNTQYF
v_gene: TRBV12-3/TRBV12-4
d_gene: -
abundance: -
j_gene: TRBJ2-3

CDR3nt: TGCGCCAGCAGCCAAGATTTTTTTGGGGGCCTCGCCTACAATGAGCAGTTCTTC
CDR3aa: CASSQDFFGGLAYNEQFF
v_gene: TRBV4-3
d_gene: -
abundance: -
j_gene: TRBJ2-1

CDR3nt: TGTGCCTGGAGTTCGCCTAGGACAGGGAGAACCGGGGAGCTGTTTTTT
CDR3aa: CAWSSPRTGRTGELFF
v_gene: TRBV30
d_gene: TRBD1
abundance: -
j_gene: TRBJ2-2

CDR3nt: TGCGCCACCAGACAGGGGGCGCAGGATGAAAAACTGTTTTTT
CDR3aa: CATRQGAQDEKLFF
v_gene: TRBV5-1
d_gene: TRBD1
abundance: once
j_gene: TRBJ1-4

CDR3nt: TGTGCCTGGAGTTCCGGGACAGGGTTGTACAATGAGCAGTTCTTC
CDR3aa: CAWSSGTGLYNEQFF
v_gene: TRBV30
d_gene: TRBD1
abundance: -
j_gene: TRBJ2-1

CDR3nt: TGCGCCAGCAGCCCGGGACTAGCGGGACGACCCGCCAACGAGCAGTACTTC
CDR3aa: CASSPGLAGRPANEQYF
v_gene: TRBV5-1
d_gene: TRBD2
abundance: -
j_gene: TRBJ2-7

CDR3nt: TGTGCCAGCAGCCCACGGGACAGGGGATCGGGTGAAAAACTGTTTTTT
CDR3aa: CASSPRDRGSGEKLFF
v_gene: TRBV7-2
d_gene: TRBD1
abundance: -
j_gene: TRBJ1-4

CDR3nt: TGTGCCAGCAGTCGCCCGGGACAGGTCTTGTCACCCCTCCACTTT
CDR3aa: CASSRPGQVLSPLHF
v_gene: TRBV2
d_gene: TRBD1
abundance: -
j_gene: TRBJ1-6

CDR3nt: TGCGCCAGCAGCCAAAGTGCAGGGGGAAGTTCACCCCTCCACTTT
CDR3aa: CASSQSAGGSSPLHF
v_gene: TRBV4-1
d_gene: TRBD1
abundance: -
j_gene: TRBJ1-6

CDR3nt: TGTGCCAGCAGCCCTGAGACAGGACCCGTACAAGAGACCCAGTACTTC
CDR3aa: CASSPETGPVQETQYF
v_gene: TRBV7-9
d_gene: -
abundance: -
j_gene: TRBJ2-5

CDR3nt: TGTGCCAGCAGTTACTCGAGTGAGGGGGCGGTCACCTTC
CDR3aa: CASSYSSEGAVTF
v_gene: TRBV6-5
d_gene: TRBD1
abundance: -
j_gene: TRBJ1-2

CDR3nt: TGTGCCACCAGCAGAGATAGGGACAGGGTCTACGAGCAGTACTTC
CDR3aa: CATSRDRDRVYEQYF
v_gene: TRBV15
d_gene: TRBD1
abundance: -
j_gene: TRBJ2-7

CDR3nt: TGTGCCAGCAGCGTGGGCAGTGCGGGGGGGAAGATTGAGCAGTTCTTC
CDR3aa: CASSVGSAGGKIEQFF
v_gene: TRBV9
d_gene: TRBD2
abundance: -
j_gene: TRBJ2-1

CDR3nt: TGTGCCAGCAGTGGAAGGGGGATAGAGACCCAGTACTTC
CDR3aa: CASSGRGIETQYF
v_gene: TRBV27
d_gene: -
abundance: -
j_gene: TRBJ2-5

CDR3nt: TGTGCCAGCCGATTACGGACTGAAGCTTTCTTT
CDR3aa: CASRLRTEAFF
v_gene: TRBV28
d_gene: -
abundance: once
j_gene: TRBJ1-1

CDR3nt: TGCGCCAGCAGCTCGGGACAGGGCGGAAAAGAGACCCAGTACTTC
CDR3aa: CASSSGQGGKETQYF
v_gene: TRBV5-1
d_gene: TRBD1
abundance: -
j_gene: TRBJ2-5

CDR3nt: TGTGCCACCAGTGGGAGGGGCGCCTACGAGCAGTACTTC
CDR3aa: CATSGRGAYEQYF
v_gene: TRBV24-1
d_gene: -
abundance: -
j_gene: TRBJ2-7